This T cell receptor beta chain is drawn from a study of regulatory T cells in long-lasting Graves disease (TCRdb year 2021). The study in broad terms: Newly diagnosed Graves' disease patients had taken antithyroid drugs for less than 3 months. A total of roughly 33 samples were covered by TCR sequencing, comprising roughly 13 persistent and 20 or so newly diagnosed Graves' disease patients. The study was registered as a clinical trial and conducted in China. This study used TCR sequencing and RNA sequencing of peripheral blood to compare persistent Graves' disease patients against newly diagnosed Graves' disease patients. What the study reported, not specific to this receptor: Compared with newly diagnosed patients, persistent Graves' disease patients had lower TCR Shannon entropy and fewer highly expanded clones, which suggests clonal expansion. Preferential use of TRBV28, TRBJ1-2 and TRBJ2-5 was observed in persistent disease, whereas TRBV20-1 and TRBJ2-1 were favored in newly diagnosed disease. Because the primary lesion, thyroid tissue, could not be accessed, the study looked at peripheral blood alone. As a limitation, the authors acknowledged that the small sample size may reduce accuracy. Persistent patients shared more public clonotypes among themselves (fewer than 3,000) than newly diagnosed patients did (more than 850). Only the TCR beta chain was sequenced and analyzed.

The time point label of this sample denotes: newly diagnosed GD, antithyroid drugs for less than 3 months. For both TCR sequencing and RNA sequencing, RNA was extracted from PBMCs in TRIzol. The diagnosis of Graves' disease followed American Thyroid Association guidelines. Patients for the study were recruited at an endocrinology department in Xi'an, China. Each patient gave roughly 10 milliliters of peripheral blood, collected in an EDTA anticoagulant tube. Ficoll Paque Plus density gradient separation was used to isolate PBMCs, and no further T cell sorting was done. An Agilent 2100 Bioanalyzer and agarose gel were used to check RNA quality, while a NanoDrop 2000 measured RNA concentration. Worth noting for this clonotype: There is no known antigen for this receptor. Per-nucleotide qualities are absent, and no much larger clonotype sits a single base away.

The protocol used for the library was multiplex PCR. The sequencer listed for this sample is Illumina HiSeq 4000. TCR beta libraries were built with iRepertoire HTBI primers and Arm-PCR amplification of CDR3 regions. Gel purification was performed on PCR products prior to sequencing. In the paper's pipeline: Gene usage analysis of CDR3 amino acid clonotypes relied on the 55 to 80 TRBV and about 15 TRBJ segments identified across samples. COPE and FqMerger were used to merge the filtered high-quality paired reads into contigs. BLAST was used to align contigs to IMGT TRBV, TRBD and TRBJ reference genes, with CDR3 defined following IMGT. Any clonotype with a frequency above 0.1% was classified as a highly expanded clone. Shannon entropy was used to measure repertoire diversity, and the Gini coefficient was used to measure V-J evenness. Clonotypes shared by more than one individual were considered public. TCRdb applied fastp at Q25 and MiXCR to the public reads, then kept only in-frame beta chains. For every CDR3 protein sequence, its rows merge into one entry that carries the most common genes and DNA. The V and J calls reflect TCRdb's pipeline rather than the authors' work. The sample profile shows 350,000 to 450,000 distinct CDR3 sequences; 10% to 15% of them were found once. The ten largest make up 15% to 20% of the sample.

Inclusive of the bounding cysteine and phenylalanine, the CDR3 is 16 residues long. Of all the DNA, just the CDR3 is kept, 48 bases in frame from base 1. Relative to germline, V is missing 4 bases and J is missing 4 bases, with 10 bases of the junction outside any gene match. Via the germline V gene (reference sequence), CDR1 is SGHKS and CDR2 YYEKEE. This same sample was also taken into another study, of T cells in Graves' hyperthyroidism and ophthalmopathy. The second publication reports: Stable Graves' hyperthyroidism was defined as the absence of progression to ophthalmopathy over 18 months of follow-up. Hyperthyroidism patients were newly diagnosed, with disease duration under 2 months, and aged 18 to 65 years. Patients with uncontrolled infections, other autoimmune diseases, pregnancy or lactation were excluded. Diagnoses were established on the basis of clinical symptoms, serum thyroxine and TRAb, thyroid ultrasound, and orbital computed tomography. The first round of RT-PCR for the TCR CDR3 was performed with the HTBI primer set and the Qiagen OneStep RT-PCR kit. Blood samples also contained most of the expanded thyroid clonotypes (frequency above 0.001), which suggests that blood repertoires may reflect thyroid immune responses. In cross-validation, a model built on a 13 V-J signature told ophthalmopathy apart from stable hyperthyroidism with approximately 90% sensitivity and approximately 81% specificity, and in testing the same model reached 80%/75%. In validation, the model predicted progression to ophthalmopathy with around 71% sensitivity and 72.22% specificity, a median of around six months before onset. TCR V-J signatures able to tell the groups apart were searched for in a discovery cohort of approximately 95 patients, of whom 40 to 45 had Graves' ophthalmopathy and roughly 58 had stable Graves' hyperthyroidism. An independent validation cohort of 18 to 20 hyperthyroidism patients and 17 patients who later progressed to ophthalmopathy tested prospective prediction of ophthalmopathy. The 100 or so discovery patients were randomly split 7:3 into training and test sets. In addition, the study compared T-cell repertoires in thyroid tissue and in blood from roughly six Graves' hyperthyroidism patients. After sampling, hyperthyroidism patients received methimazole starting at 30 mg daily, and ophthalmopathy patients received high-dose intravenous methylprednisolone. Libraries were constructed in a second round of multiplex PCR, after which size selection and purification were carried out. Paired-end sequencing of the libraries was performed with 100 bp reads on an Illumina HiSeq2000. SOAPnuke was used to process the raw data, removing reads that contained adapters or uncalled bases, had a mean Phred below 15, or lacked an exact match to the constant primer or identifier. High-quality paired reads were merged with COPE v1.2.5, and unique nucleotide sequences were defined as clonotypes. MiTCR v1.1 was used to align clonotypes to the IMGT TRBV, TRBD and TRBJ reference segments. The analysis was restricted to V-J combinations with a frequency above 0.0001, which together covered 98% to 99.2% of the repertoires. A TCS score was defined as the ratio between F50 (clonal expansion) and ExV (chaos), using BLOSUM62-based TCRdist between CDR3 peptides within each V-J. Welch's t-statistics and random forest reduced around 550 V-J features to fewer than 15, which were used in a naive Bayes classifier (R e1071). Sample size was not statistically predetermined, and blinding of investigators to group allocation was not performed. TCR Vbeta CDR3 sequencing of 135 peripheral blood samples (approximately 44 ophthalmopathy, 75 hyperthyroidism and roughly 17 progressor patients) is reported in the paper.

The sequences come from peripheral blood mononuclear cells (PBMCs), collected at new diagnosis, from a patient treated with antithyroid drugs. This chain joins TRBV5-5 to TRBJ2-7; 11 central bases correspond to TRBD1. This receptor was obtained from a woman aged 18-29 years with Graves disease. Donor details come from another sample of the same person, matched by shared clones. The sequenced DNA: TGTGCCAGCAGCCTGGACCCGGGACAGGGGGTTTACGAGCAGTACTTC. Its protein reads: CASSLDPGQGVYEQYF.